The 14 T cell receptor beta chains below were found in one sample sequenced in a study of siplizumab effects on memory and regulatory T cells. Generated by immunoSEQ multiplex PCR, the TCRdb table keeps only in-frame clones and is missing some. The data hold tens of thousands of clones, with less than 98% observed a single time. Material for sequencing was naive CD8+ T cells sorted from blood. The origin of the receptors is a human donor in good health.

This chain joins TRBV11-3 and TRBJ1-1, with TRBD1 matching over 7 bases. The ends lost 5 bases at V and 7 bases at J; junction bases unmatched: 10. This CDR3 has 14 residues. The germline V gene has CDR1 SGHNT and CDR2 YENEEA. CDR3 nucleotides: TGTGCCAGCAGCCCAGTGGACAGGTTTGGTGAAGCTTTCTTT. Translated, it gives CASSPVDRFGEAFF.

This sequence joins TRBV28 and TRBJ2-1; TRBD2 agrees at 13 bases. The CDR3 is 15 amino acids. The V and J ends lost 7 bases and 8 bases, in that order; junction bases with no gene match: 8. Germline CDR1 is MDHEN and CDR2 is SYDVKM. The DNA of the CDR3 is TGTGCCAGCACCAACGGGACTAGCGGGACCCATGAGCAGTTCTTC. Encoded protein: CASTNGTSGTHEQFF.

The V gene is TRBV5-4, the J gene TRBJ1-1; D call uncertain. Trimming took off 2 bases at V and 7 bases at J, with 12 bases between the two ends. The length of the CDR3 is 13 residues. Per the germline V gene, CDR1 is SGHNT and CDR2 is YYREEE (reference sequence). CDR3 amino acids: CASSFFPGSEAFF. Here the CDR3 DNA reads TGTGCCAGCAGCTTTTTTCCGGGAAGTGAAGCTTTCTTT.

This chain connects TRBV29-1 to TRBJ2-7; TRBD2 agrees at 8 bases. The CDR3 covers 13 residues. Germline loops: CDR1 SQVTM, CDR2 ANQGSEA. With V trimmed by 7 bases and J by 2 bases, 7 bases remained unmatched. The CDR3: CSAGLANTYEQYF. CDR3 nucleotide sequence: TGCAGCGCCGGACTAGCCAATACCTACGAGCAGTACTTC.

The chain couples TRBV5-1 to TRBJ2-7; 8 nucleotides match TRBD1. This CDR3 has 14 residues. Losses at the gene ends were 4 bases for V and 3 bases for J; bases not matched to a gene: 6. Germline-derived CDR1 and CDR2 are SGHRS and YFSETQ. CDR3 nucleotides: TGCGCCAGCAGCGATCAGACAGGGGACTACGAGCAGTACTTC. It encodes CASSDQTGDYEQYF.

The chain recombines TRBV6-6 with TRBJ2-7; 16 positions match TRBD2. The germline V gene encodes CDR1 MNHNY and CDR2 SVGAGI (reference sequence). The CDR3 sequence is 16 residues long. V gave up 6 bases and J gave up 0 bases; unmatched junction bases: 2. CDR3 in DNA: TGTGCCAGCAGGGGGACTAGCGGGAGGGACTCCTACGAGCAGTACTTC. Translation: CASRGTSGRDSYEQYF.

The rearrangement uses TRBV28 and TRBJ1-2; TRBD1 matches at 9 bases. The CDR3 spans 14 residues. Germline V gene lookup returns CDR1 MDHEN and CDR2 SYDVKM. The V segment lost 8 bases and the J segment 4 bases; nucleotides outside the gene matches: 8. The CDR3 sequence is CASVGPGQGYGYTF. The CDR3 DNA reads as TGTGCCAGCGTGGGACCGGGACAGGGCTATGGCTACACCTTC.

The CDR3 bases are TGTGCCAGCAGTCCGGGGACTAGCGGGTCCTACAATGAGCAGTTCTTC. As protein: CASSPGTSGSYNEQFF. This chain links TRBV27 with TRBJ2-1, with TRBD2 identical over 12 bases. With 5 bases clipped from V and 1 base from J, the junction kept 3 bases outside the gene matches. The germline V gene has CDR1 MNHEY and CDR2 SMNVEV (reference sequence). The CDR3 spans 16 residues.

The rearrangement links TRBV4-1 to TRBJ2-1; D is ambiguous. The germline V gene encodes CDR1 MGHRA and CDR2 YSYEKL. The CDR3 totals 16 residues. V was pared by 0 bases and J by 0 bases, with 9 bases between. The CDR3 region is CASSQESRSSYNEQFF. The CDR3 nucleotides are TGCGCCAGCAGCCAAGAAAGCAGGAGCTCCTACAATGAGCAGTTCTTC.

This chain links TRBV25-1 with TRBJ1-4; D unclear. The CDR3 has 13 residues. V lost 4 bases and J lost 1, with 4 bases in between. In germline, CDR1 is MGHDK, CDR2 SYGVNS. In DNA, the CDR3 is TGTGCCAGCAGTGGTGGAACTAATGAAAAACTGTTTTTT. It specifies CASSGGTNEKLFF.

J is TRBJ2-7 and V is TRBV29-1; 7 bases fit TRBD2. The J segment lost 0 bases and the V segment lost 7 bases, leaving 9 bases of the junction unmatched. The CDR3 extends over 14 amino acids. The V gene's germline CDR1 is SQVTM and CDR2 ANQGSEA. CDR3 loop: CSASPGTISYEQYF. The CDR3 nucleotides are TGCAGCGCTAGCCCCGGGACTATCTCCTACGAGCAGTACTTC.

The chain recombines TRBV28 with TRBJ2-7; D gene unclear. This CDR3 is built from 12 residues. The V gene's germline CDR1 is MDHEN and CDR2 SYDVKM. V gave up 4 bases and J gave up 0 bases, with 4 bases separating them. DNA for the CDR3: TGTGCCAGCAGTTCTAGCTCCTACGAGCAGTACTTC. Protein: CASSSSSYEQYF.

CDR3 in DNA: TGCAGCGCCGTAGGGGGACAGGGGGCTGAGACCCAGTACTTC. It is translated as CSAVGGQGAETQYF. The genes are TRBV29-1 and TRBJ2-5; 12 bases line up with TRBD1. Trimming cost V 7 bases and J 5 bases; bases outside gene matches: 8. CDR3 length: 14 amino acids. The germline CDR1 and CDR2 sequences are SQVTM and ANQGSEA.

This chain uses TRBV5-1 with TRBJ1-5, with 8 bases lining up with TRBD1. CDR1 is SGHRS, CDR2 YFSETQ, per germline. The CDR3 sequence is 14 residues long. V was clipped by 4 bases and J by 5 bases; unmatched bases: 5. The CDR3 spells CASSTGQVDQPQHF. For the CDR3, the DNA is TGCGCCAGCAGCACGGGACAGGTAGATCAGCCCCAGCATTTT.